This T cell receptor beta chain emerged from a study of human T cells and chemical hapten exposure. Findings of the study overall: Those TCRs sitting above 1 in 1000 frequency stayed the same with DPC sensitization.

Time point defined: patch test 1, 2 weeks after DPC sensitization. Treatment of the sample: therapeutic diphenylcyclopropenone sensitization with weekly scalp DPC. The starting material, unfractionated whole blood, was used for total RNA extraction. Each cDNA molecule in the library carried unique molecular identifiers. In the authors' workflow: Counts of TCRs in each sample centred on a median of around 99,000 and extended from about 20,000 to 690,000. TCRdb reanalysed the RACE reads using MiXCR and keeps one entry per CDR3 protein. The V and J calls and clone size are TCRdb's, not the authors'. Found here are some 350,000 distinct CDR3 sequences, about 7% of them singletons; the top ten hold 8.4%. The CDR3 is 17 residues long. Germline V CDR1 and CDR2: LGHNA, YSLEER. Trimming took off 6 bases at V and 0 bases at J, with 21 bases between the two ends. As for this clonotype: The antigen is not known.

This sequence originates from a young woman with alopecia areata. Some clones in this sample may be carry-over from other donors' samples. The source was whole blood, collected in connection with sensitization to the hapten diphenylcyclopropenone (DPC). This chain joins TRBV4-3 and TRBJ2-7; D may match TRBD1 or TRBD2 (5 bases each). The chain's CDR3 is CASSRDTGTGSSYEQYF. The CDR3 nucleotides read TGCGCCAGCAGTCGAGATACCGGGACGGGGAGCTCCTACGAGCAGTACTTC.